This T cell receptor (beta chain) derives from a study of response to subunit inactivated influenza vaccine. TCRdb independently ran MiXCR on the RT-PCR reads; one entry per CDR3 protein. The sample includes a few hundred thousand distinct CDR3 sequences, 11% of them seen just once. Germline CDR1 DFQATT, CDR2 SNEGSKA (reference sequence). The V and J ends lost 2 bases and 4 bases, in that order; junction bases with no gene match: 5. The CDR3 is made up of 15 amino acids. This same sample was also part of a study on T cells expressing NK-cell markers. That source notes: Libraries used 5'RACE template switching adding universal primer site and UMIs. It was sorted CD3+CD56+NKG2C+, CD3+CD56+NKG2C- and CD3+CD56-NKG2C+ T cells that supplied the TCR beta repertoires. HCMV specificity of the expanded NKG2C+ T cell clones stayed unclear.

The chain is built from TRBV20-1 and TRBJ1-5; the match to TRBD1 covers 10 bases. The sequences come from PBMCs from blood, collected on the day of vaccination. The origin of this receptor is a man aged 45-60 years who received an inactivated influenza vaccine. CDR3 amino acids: CSARTTGGLNQPQHF. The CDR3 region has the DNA TGCAGTGCTAGAACGACAGGGGGCCTTAATCAGCCCCAGCATTTT.